Below, 25 T cell receptor beta chains from the same sample are listed, as sequenced in a study of T-cell memory formation after mild COVID-19. TCRdb independently ran MiXCR on the 5' RACE reads; one entry per CDR3 protein. The data show about 470,000 distinct CDR3 sequences, around 25% seen once. The sample taken for sequencing was PBMCs or a T cell subset sorted from them (not recorded which). These receptors all stem from an adult woman who had mild COVID-19 (a few samples of this study predate the infection). Cell type and time point are not known.

This clonotype occurred a few times. This rearrangement joins TRBV3-1 to TRBJ1-2; D remains ambiguous. V lost 1 base and J lost 1, with 4 bases in between. The germline CDR1 and CDR2 sequences are LGHDT and YNNKEL (reference sequence). The CDR3 spans 13 residues. The CDR3 DNA reads as TGTGCCAGCAGCCAAGGGTTTAACTATGGCTACACCTTC. It encodes CASSQGFNYGYTF.

This clonotype was found a few times. The genes are TRBV7-2 and TRBJ1-1; D gene uncertain. Looked up from germline, CDR1 is SGHTA and CDR2 is FQGNSA. The CDR3 runs 14 residues. V was cut by 1 base and J by 5 bases, with 11 bases left in between. CDR3 amino acids: CASSLVGGWTEAFF. As DNA, the CDR3 is TGTGCCAGCAGCTTAGTAGGAGGGTGGACTGAAGCTTTCTTT.

This clonotype was counted a few times. The gene calls are TRBV7-9 and TRBJ1-1; the D gene is possibly TRBD1 (6 bases). This CDR3 has 17 amino acids. V was shortened by 5 bases and J by 1 base, with 20 bases between the two germline ends. In germline, CDR1 is SEHNR, CDR2 FQNEAQ (reference sequence). CDR3 DNA sequence: TGTGCCAGCAGCCGAAGCTTACCTCTGACAGGGAACACTGAAGCTTTCTTT. It codes for CASSRSLPLTGNTEAFF.

In this sample, this clonotype turned up a few times. The chain combines TRBV18 with TRBJ2-6; D gene uncertain. The germline V and J ends were trimmed by 4 bases and 3 bases, with 13 bases remaining between them. This CDR3 comprises 16 residues. Germline lookup yields CDR1 KGHSH and CDR2 LQKENI. The CDR3 loop reads CASSRIVGSGANVLTF. CDR3 nucleotide sequence: TGTGCCAGCTCACGAATTGTGGGAAGTGGGGCCAACGTCCTGACTTTC. The variable domain in full, completed from reference TRBV18 and TRBJ2-6, reads NAGVMQNPRHLVRRRGQEARLRCSPMKGHSHVYWYRQLPEEGLKFMVYLQKENIIDESGMPKERFSAEFPKEGPSILRIQQVVRGDSAAYFCASSRIVGSGANVLTFGAGSRLTVL.

The J gene is TRBJ2-1, the V gene TRBV20-1; D may match TRBD1 or TRBD2 (6 bases each). The germline V gene encodes CDR1 DFQATT and CDR2 SNEGSKA (reference sequence). The V end was cut by 5 bases, the J end by 5 bases, with 16 bases between. The CDR3 extends over 14 amino acids. In DNA form, the CDR3 reads TGCAGTGCTGGGGGCCAGCGGGCCAACAATGAGCAGTTCTTC. Translation gives CSAGGQRANNEQFF.

The genes are TRBV15 and TRBJ2-2; D may be TRBD1 or TRBD2 (5 bases each). The germline CDR1 and CDR2 sequences are LNHNV and YYDKDF (reference sequence). V gave up 7 bases and J gave up 5 bases, with 11 bases separating them. The CDR3 has 13 amino acids. CDR3 bases: TGTGCCACCAAATGGGGGTTGACCGGGGAGCTGTTTTTT. Translating it yields CATKWGLTGELFF.

In DNA, the CDR3 is TGTGCCAGCAGCTTATCCGGTACATTGTCTGGCTACACCTTC. Encoded protein: CASSLSGTLSGYTF. V gene TRBV13 combines with J gene TRBJ1-2; no definite D call. Trimming took 2 bases from V and 7 from J, leaving 14 bases between them. CDR3 length: 14 residues. The V gene's germline CDR1 is PRHDT and CDR2 FYEKMQ (reference sequence).

The chain joins TRBV4-3 to TRBJ2-1, with D possibly being TRBD2 (5 bases). Trimming removed 6 bases at V and 7 bases at J, with 13 bases between. Germline assignment: CDR1 LGHNA and CDR2 YSLEER. The CDR3 contains 13 residues. Here the CDR3 reads CASSRRERNEQFF. As DNA, the CDR3 is TGCGCCAGCAGTAGAAGGGAGAGGAATGAGCAGTTCTTC.

This chain uses TRBV27 with TRBJ2-7; D not certain. The germline V gene encodes CDR1 MNHEY and CDR2 SMNVEV (reference sequence). V lost 6 bases and J lost 3, with 12 bases in between. This CDR3 is 13 amino acids long. The CDR3 nucleotides read TGTGCCAGCAGGATACGGACGGGCTACGAGCAGTACTTC. Translation gives CASRIRTGYEQYF.

This clonotype was counted between two and nine times. The CDR3: CASSPAGRRTRAFF. The DNA of the CDR3 is TGTGCCAGCAGCCCTGCGGGACGGCGAACTAGGGCTTTCTTT. V and J are TRBV3-1 and TRBJ1-1; the D gene is possibly TRBD1 (5 bases). This CDR3 is built from 14 residues. Germline assignment: CDR1 LGHDT and CDR2 YNNKEL (reference sequence). The V gene lost 4 bases and the J gene lost 11 bases, with 20 bases spanning the gap.

This chain links TRBV5-6 with TRBJ2-5; D is possibly TRBD2 (6 bases). The CDR3 has 15 amino acids. Trimming took off 0 bases at V and 2 bases at J, with 11 bases between the two ends. Germline V lookup: CDR1 SGHDT, CDR2 YYEEEE. CDR3 protein: CASSLVQGLQETQYF. CDR3 coding DNA: TGTGCCAGCAGCTTGGTCCAGGGACTGCAAGAGACCCAGTACTTC.

The rearrangement uses TRBV4-1 and TRBJ2-7; D is undetermined. The CDR3 is made up of 14 amino acids. Germline loops: CDR1 MGHRA, CDR2 YSYEKL. The germline V and J ends were trimmed by 0 bases and 1 base, with 7 bases remaining between them. The DNA for the CDR3 is TGCGCCAGCAGCCAAGAAGTGGGGTCCTACGAGCAGTACTTC. Amino acids: CASSQEVGSYEQYF.

V is TRBV7-9 and J is TRBJ1-1; D unresolved. CDR3 length: 11 amino acids. CDR1 is SEHNR and CDR2 is FQNEAQ in the germline V gene (reference sequence). Between the trimmed V and J ends, which lost 1 base and 6 bases, there was a span of 3 bases. The CDR3: CASSLGSEAFF. CDR3 nucleotide sequence: TGTGCCAGCAGCTTAGGTTCTGAAGCTTTCTTT.

This clonotype turned up a few times. This chain uses TRBV7-8 with TRBJ2-1; TRBD2 is a possible D gene (5 bases). The CDR3 covers 11 residues. V dropped 3 bases and J dropped 15 bases, with 12 bases sitting between them. Germline V gene lookup returns CDR1 SGHVS and CDR2 FQNEAQ. Written as DNA, the CDR3 is TGTGCCAGCAGCTTGGCTAGCCTGCCGTTCTTC. Its translation: CASSLASLPFF.

The chain has TRBV3-1 and TRBJ2-3; D might be TRBD2 (6 bases). With 4 bases removed from V and 2 bases from J, the gap between germline ends came to 13 bases. Per germline, CDR1 LGHDT and CDR2 YNNKEL (reference sequence). This CDR3 has 15 amino acids. CDR3 sequence: CASSPSGEPTDTQYF. CDR3 coding DNA: TGTGCCAGCAGCCCATCGGGAGAGCCCACAGATACGCAGTATTTT.

The chain has TRBV7-2 and TRBJ1-5, with a tentative D call TRBD1 (5 bases). Trimming removed 5 bases at V and 3 bases at J, with 17 bases between. The CDR3 spans 16 residues. Germline assignment: CDR1 SGHTA and CDR2 FQGNSA. The CDR3 bases are TGTGCCAGCAGCCGATTTTGGGGGGTCGACAATCAGCCCCAGCATTTT. Its translation is CASSRFWGVDNQPQHF. The full variable domain, in which reference TRBV7-2 and TRBJ1-5 provide the parts outside the CDR3, is GAGVSQSPSNKVTEKGKDVELRCDPISGHTALYWYRQSLGQGLEFLIYFQGNSAPDKSGLPSDRFSAERTGGSVSTLTIQRTQQEDSAVYLCASSRFWGVDNQPQHFGDGTRLSIL.

The chain couples TRBV5-1 to TRBJ1-6, with TRBD1 matching 9 bases. The CDR3 loop spans 16 amino acids. The germline V gene encodes CDR1 SGHRS and CDR2 YFSETQ. V trimming: 4 bases; J trimming: 9 bases; junction bases outside the gene matches: 11. CDR3 DNA: TGCGCCAGCAGCGACGGACCTGGGACAGGGAGTTCACCCCTCCACTTT. Protein: CASSDGPGTGSSPLHF.

Only a few counts were recorded for this clonotype. The CDR3 loop reads CASSPFAGVSDEQFF. The CDR3 nucleotides read TGTGCCAGCAGCCCCTTTGCGGGAGTTTCTGATGAGCAGTTCTTC. This rearrangement joins TRBV4-2 to TRBJ2-1; 7 nucleotides agree with TRBD2. Germline loops: CDR1 LGHNA, CDR2 YNFKEQ. The CDR3 runs to 15 residues. The junction had 11 bases not matched to a gene; V was cut back by 4 bases and J by 8 bases.

V usage is TRBV6-2 or TRBV6-3 and J usage is TRBJ2-3; the match to TRBD2 covers 8 bases. The CDR3 spans 16 residues. V trimming: 5 bases; J trimming: 5 bases; junction bases outside the gene matches: 12. Per the germline V gene, CDR1 is MNHEY and CDR2 is SVGEGT. CDR3 nucleotide sequence: TGTGCCAGCAGTGTGTCCCCGGGAGGGCCAGGAGATACGCAGTATTTT. The encoded protein is CASSVSPGGPGDTQYF.

This rearrangement joins TRBV11-2 to TRBJ1-2, with D possibly being TRBD1 (5 bases). From germline, CDR1 is SGHAT and CDR2 FQNNGV. The CDR3 extends over 13 amino acids. The ends were cut back, 7 bases at V and 7 bases at J, with 16 bases in the middle. CDR3 bases: TGTGCCAGCACCAAAGCCGGGACGGGTGGCTACACCTTC. This translates into CASTKAGTGGYTF.

This clonotype has only a few counts. The chain employs TRBV3-1 and TRBJ2-7; D assignment may be TRBD1 or TRBD2 (5 bases each). Germline V CDR1 and CDR2: LGHDT, YNNKEL (reference sequence). This CDR3 spans 13 amino acids. Trimming cost V 7 bases and J 3 bases, with 13 bases left between them. In DNA form, the CDR3 reads TGTGCCAGCAACCGGGGCGGCGGCTACGAGCAGTACTTC. Translating it yields CASNRGGGYEQYF.

The chain is built from TRBV7-8 and TRBJ1-2, with D unresolved. The CDR3 spans 14 residues. Germline V gene sequence: CDR1 SGHVS, CDR2 FQNEAQ. With 2 bases removed from V and 6 bases from J, the gap between germline ends came to 13 bases. CDR3 DNA: TGTGCCAGCAGCTTAATTTTAGGCGCTAATGGCTACACCTTC. It is translated as CASSLILGANGYTF.

The V call is TRBV20-1, the J call TRBJ1-1, with 8 bases matching TRBD1. CDR1 DFQATT and CDR2 SNEGSKA come from the germline V gene (reference sequence). With 5 bases clipped from V and 0 bases from J, the junction kept 5 bases outside the gene matches. The CDR3 has 14 amino acids. CDR3 sequence (DNA): TGCAGTGCTCGGGCAGGGGGCTTGAACACTGAAGCTTTCTTT. Translating gives CSARAGGLNTEAFF.

This clonotype turned up a few times. The chain recombines TRBV6-5 with TRBJ2-3; TRBD2 matches at 8 bases. The V gene end was trimmed by 1 base and the J gene end by 0 bases; junction bases not matched to a gene: 9. This CDR3 region has 18 residues. CDR1 is MNHEY, CDR2 SVGAGI, per germline. The CDR3 reads CASSYYLAGRTSTDTQYF. Here the CDR3 DNA reads TGTGCCAGCAGTTACTACCTAGCGGGTAGAACTAGCACAGATACGCAGTATTTT.

V is TRBV11-2 and J is TRBJ2-7; 9 bases agree with TRBD1. With V trimmed by 2 bases and J by 3 bases, 2 bases remained unmatched. The CDR3 has 14 residues. Germline-derived CDR1 and CDR2 are SGHAT and FQNNGV. The CDR3 region has the DNA TGTGCCAGCAGCTTACGACAGGGGGACTACGAGCAGTACTTC. It yields the protein CASSLRQGDYEQYF. The entire variable domain, with the rest obtained from reference TRBV11-2 and TRBJ2-7, is as follows: EAGVAQSPRYKIIEKRQSVAFWCNPISGHATLYWYQQILGQGPKLLIQFQNNGVVDDSQLPKDRFSAERLKGVDSTLKIQPAKLEDSAVYLCASSLRQGDYEQYFGPGTRLTVT.